This TCR beta chain was recovered during a study of T cells after posttransplantation cyclophosphamide. Per germline, CDR1 SGHKS and CDR2 YYEKEE (reference sequence). The V and J ends lost 4 bases and 1 base, in that order; junction bases with no gene match: 8. This CDR3 comprises 16 residues. Cyclophosphamide on days +3 and +4 followed busulfan-fludarabine conditioning and a marrow graft. Broader study findings: Blood and skin or GI T cell repertoires showed limited TRB overlap. Later blood repertoires were often dominated by clones from the donor CD8+ memory compartment. TRB clonality was highly associated with recipient CMV seropositivity and reactivation.

Method: immunoSEQ multiplex PCR; TCRdb's copy keeps in-frame clones and lacks some. This sample shows approximately 7,500 clones and no singletons; about 24% rests with the ten largest. In its sample, this clone was seen many times. Its matching antigen is unknown. V gene TRBV5-5 combines with J gene TRBJ2-5; 9 nucleotides align to TRBD1. Sequenced material: PBMCs, taken 94 days after allogeneic stem cell transplant with posttransplant cyclophosphamide. This TCR was recovered from an older female patient who received an allogeneic stem cell transplant from an unrelated donor, was CMV-positive, and had acute GVHD only. Some T cells could come from the graft donor. The CDR3 DNA reads TGTGCCAGCAGCACCGGTGACAGGGGGTTCCAAGAGACCCAGTACTTC. Translation gives CASSTGDRGFQETQYF.